This TCR beta chain was found in a study of T cell responses to AZD1222 COVID-19 vaccine. Looking at the study overall: Second-dose intervals of approximately 4 or approximately 12 weeks were pooled.

The CDR3 is 12 residues long. V lost 2 bases to trimming and J lost 4 bases, with 6 bases between them. The germline CDR1 and CDR2 sequences are MDHEN and SYDVKM. Assay: immunoSEQ multiplex PCR; the TCRdb copy retains only in-frame clones and omits some. The profile shows some 120,000 clones, more than 80% of them singletons. For this clone: The antigen remains unidentified.

Study-wide points: Reports indicate that nearly half of spike-specific TCRs are directed at unmutated variant regions. Donors were mostly white British, more females; clonal diversity possibly underestimated.

The gene calls are TRBV28 and TRBJ2-7; D is undetermined. This TCR was sampled from an adult in good health. This material consisted of peripheral blood, taken on day 0 of AZD1222 vaccination. The CDR3 DNA reads as TGTGCCAGCAGTTTAACCGGTTACGAGCAGTACTTC. Its protein product is CASSLTGYEQYF.